The clone carrying this T cell receptor (beta chain) was counted a single time. J lost 5 bases, V lost 5 bases, and 7 bases had no gene match. CDR3 length: 14 residues. Germline lookup yields CDR1 LGHNA and CDR2 YNFKEQ. The sample is drawn from a study of blood T cell repertoires in COVID-19. The overall study: Samples came from the United States, Italy and Spain, spanning acute and convalescent COVID-19. Sample material is recorded as cDNA or gDNA derived from T cells, B-cell-depleted T cells, or PBMCs.

Profiling relied on immunoSEQ multiplex PCR, and the TCRdb table lists in-frame clones only, not all of them. The repertoire holds under 300,000 clones, around 84% seen once, with roughly 1.4% in the top ten. Sequencing was performed on peripheral blood. The chain combines TRBV4-2 with TRBJ2-3; 7 bases match TRBD1. The origin of this receptor is a woman aged 40 to 55 who had recovered from COVID-19. As DNA, the CDR3 is TGTGCCAGCAGCTCCGGGACAGACGTAGATACGCAGTATTTT. It yields the protein CASSSGTDVDTQYF.